This T cell receptor (beta chain) appears in the sequencing data of a study of blood T cell repertoires in COVID-19. Turning to the study itself: Italy, Spain and the United States were the sources of the convalescent and acute COVID-19 samples.

Assay: immunoSEQ multiplex PCR; the TCRdb copy retains only in-frame clones and omits some. The profile shows 250,000 to 300,000 clones, 75% to 90% of them singletons. V lost 3 bases and J 1 base, leaving 12 bases between the germline ends. The CDR3 has 15 residues. Germline V gene lookup returns CDR1 SNHLY and CDR2 FYNNEI. Sequencing input: peripheral blood. The chain combines TRBV2 with TRBJ1-1; D gene ambiguous. This receptor was obtained from a young woman with active or convalescent COVID-19. CDR3 sequence: CASSDYGAENTEAFF. In DNA form, the CDR3 reads TGTGCCAGCAGTGACTATGGAGCAGAGAACACTGAAGCTTTCTTT.